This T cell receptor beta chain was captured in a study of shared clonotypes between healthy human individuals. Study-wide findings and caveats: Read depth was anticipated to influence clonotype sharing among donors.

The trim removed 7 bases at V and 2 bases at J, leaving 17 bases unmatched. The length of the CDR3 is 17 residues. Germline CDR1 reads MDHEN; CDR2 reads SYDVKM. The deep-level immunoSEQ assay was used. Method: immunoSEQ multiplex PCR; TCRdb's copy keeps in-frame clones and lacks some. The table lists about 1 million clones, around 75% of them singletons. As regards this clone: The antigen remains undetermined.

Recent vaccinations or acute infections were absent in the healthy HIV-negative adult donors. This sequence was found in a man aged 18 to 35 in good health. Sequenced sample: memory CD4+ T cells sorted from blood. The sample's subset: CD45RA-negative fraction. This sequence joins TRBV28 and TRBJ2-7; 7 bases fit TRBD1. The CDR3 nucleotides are TGTGCCAGCAAATCCGTAATTTCCGGGACAGTGCCCTACGAGCAGTACTTC. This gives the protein CASKSVISGTVPYEQYF.